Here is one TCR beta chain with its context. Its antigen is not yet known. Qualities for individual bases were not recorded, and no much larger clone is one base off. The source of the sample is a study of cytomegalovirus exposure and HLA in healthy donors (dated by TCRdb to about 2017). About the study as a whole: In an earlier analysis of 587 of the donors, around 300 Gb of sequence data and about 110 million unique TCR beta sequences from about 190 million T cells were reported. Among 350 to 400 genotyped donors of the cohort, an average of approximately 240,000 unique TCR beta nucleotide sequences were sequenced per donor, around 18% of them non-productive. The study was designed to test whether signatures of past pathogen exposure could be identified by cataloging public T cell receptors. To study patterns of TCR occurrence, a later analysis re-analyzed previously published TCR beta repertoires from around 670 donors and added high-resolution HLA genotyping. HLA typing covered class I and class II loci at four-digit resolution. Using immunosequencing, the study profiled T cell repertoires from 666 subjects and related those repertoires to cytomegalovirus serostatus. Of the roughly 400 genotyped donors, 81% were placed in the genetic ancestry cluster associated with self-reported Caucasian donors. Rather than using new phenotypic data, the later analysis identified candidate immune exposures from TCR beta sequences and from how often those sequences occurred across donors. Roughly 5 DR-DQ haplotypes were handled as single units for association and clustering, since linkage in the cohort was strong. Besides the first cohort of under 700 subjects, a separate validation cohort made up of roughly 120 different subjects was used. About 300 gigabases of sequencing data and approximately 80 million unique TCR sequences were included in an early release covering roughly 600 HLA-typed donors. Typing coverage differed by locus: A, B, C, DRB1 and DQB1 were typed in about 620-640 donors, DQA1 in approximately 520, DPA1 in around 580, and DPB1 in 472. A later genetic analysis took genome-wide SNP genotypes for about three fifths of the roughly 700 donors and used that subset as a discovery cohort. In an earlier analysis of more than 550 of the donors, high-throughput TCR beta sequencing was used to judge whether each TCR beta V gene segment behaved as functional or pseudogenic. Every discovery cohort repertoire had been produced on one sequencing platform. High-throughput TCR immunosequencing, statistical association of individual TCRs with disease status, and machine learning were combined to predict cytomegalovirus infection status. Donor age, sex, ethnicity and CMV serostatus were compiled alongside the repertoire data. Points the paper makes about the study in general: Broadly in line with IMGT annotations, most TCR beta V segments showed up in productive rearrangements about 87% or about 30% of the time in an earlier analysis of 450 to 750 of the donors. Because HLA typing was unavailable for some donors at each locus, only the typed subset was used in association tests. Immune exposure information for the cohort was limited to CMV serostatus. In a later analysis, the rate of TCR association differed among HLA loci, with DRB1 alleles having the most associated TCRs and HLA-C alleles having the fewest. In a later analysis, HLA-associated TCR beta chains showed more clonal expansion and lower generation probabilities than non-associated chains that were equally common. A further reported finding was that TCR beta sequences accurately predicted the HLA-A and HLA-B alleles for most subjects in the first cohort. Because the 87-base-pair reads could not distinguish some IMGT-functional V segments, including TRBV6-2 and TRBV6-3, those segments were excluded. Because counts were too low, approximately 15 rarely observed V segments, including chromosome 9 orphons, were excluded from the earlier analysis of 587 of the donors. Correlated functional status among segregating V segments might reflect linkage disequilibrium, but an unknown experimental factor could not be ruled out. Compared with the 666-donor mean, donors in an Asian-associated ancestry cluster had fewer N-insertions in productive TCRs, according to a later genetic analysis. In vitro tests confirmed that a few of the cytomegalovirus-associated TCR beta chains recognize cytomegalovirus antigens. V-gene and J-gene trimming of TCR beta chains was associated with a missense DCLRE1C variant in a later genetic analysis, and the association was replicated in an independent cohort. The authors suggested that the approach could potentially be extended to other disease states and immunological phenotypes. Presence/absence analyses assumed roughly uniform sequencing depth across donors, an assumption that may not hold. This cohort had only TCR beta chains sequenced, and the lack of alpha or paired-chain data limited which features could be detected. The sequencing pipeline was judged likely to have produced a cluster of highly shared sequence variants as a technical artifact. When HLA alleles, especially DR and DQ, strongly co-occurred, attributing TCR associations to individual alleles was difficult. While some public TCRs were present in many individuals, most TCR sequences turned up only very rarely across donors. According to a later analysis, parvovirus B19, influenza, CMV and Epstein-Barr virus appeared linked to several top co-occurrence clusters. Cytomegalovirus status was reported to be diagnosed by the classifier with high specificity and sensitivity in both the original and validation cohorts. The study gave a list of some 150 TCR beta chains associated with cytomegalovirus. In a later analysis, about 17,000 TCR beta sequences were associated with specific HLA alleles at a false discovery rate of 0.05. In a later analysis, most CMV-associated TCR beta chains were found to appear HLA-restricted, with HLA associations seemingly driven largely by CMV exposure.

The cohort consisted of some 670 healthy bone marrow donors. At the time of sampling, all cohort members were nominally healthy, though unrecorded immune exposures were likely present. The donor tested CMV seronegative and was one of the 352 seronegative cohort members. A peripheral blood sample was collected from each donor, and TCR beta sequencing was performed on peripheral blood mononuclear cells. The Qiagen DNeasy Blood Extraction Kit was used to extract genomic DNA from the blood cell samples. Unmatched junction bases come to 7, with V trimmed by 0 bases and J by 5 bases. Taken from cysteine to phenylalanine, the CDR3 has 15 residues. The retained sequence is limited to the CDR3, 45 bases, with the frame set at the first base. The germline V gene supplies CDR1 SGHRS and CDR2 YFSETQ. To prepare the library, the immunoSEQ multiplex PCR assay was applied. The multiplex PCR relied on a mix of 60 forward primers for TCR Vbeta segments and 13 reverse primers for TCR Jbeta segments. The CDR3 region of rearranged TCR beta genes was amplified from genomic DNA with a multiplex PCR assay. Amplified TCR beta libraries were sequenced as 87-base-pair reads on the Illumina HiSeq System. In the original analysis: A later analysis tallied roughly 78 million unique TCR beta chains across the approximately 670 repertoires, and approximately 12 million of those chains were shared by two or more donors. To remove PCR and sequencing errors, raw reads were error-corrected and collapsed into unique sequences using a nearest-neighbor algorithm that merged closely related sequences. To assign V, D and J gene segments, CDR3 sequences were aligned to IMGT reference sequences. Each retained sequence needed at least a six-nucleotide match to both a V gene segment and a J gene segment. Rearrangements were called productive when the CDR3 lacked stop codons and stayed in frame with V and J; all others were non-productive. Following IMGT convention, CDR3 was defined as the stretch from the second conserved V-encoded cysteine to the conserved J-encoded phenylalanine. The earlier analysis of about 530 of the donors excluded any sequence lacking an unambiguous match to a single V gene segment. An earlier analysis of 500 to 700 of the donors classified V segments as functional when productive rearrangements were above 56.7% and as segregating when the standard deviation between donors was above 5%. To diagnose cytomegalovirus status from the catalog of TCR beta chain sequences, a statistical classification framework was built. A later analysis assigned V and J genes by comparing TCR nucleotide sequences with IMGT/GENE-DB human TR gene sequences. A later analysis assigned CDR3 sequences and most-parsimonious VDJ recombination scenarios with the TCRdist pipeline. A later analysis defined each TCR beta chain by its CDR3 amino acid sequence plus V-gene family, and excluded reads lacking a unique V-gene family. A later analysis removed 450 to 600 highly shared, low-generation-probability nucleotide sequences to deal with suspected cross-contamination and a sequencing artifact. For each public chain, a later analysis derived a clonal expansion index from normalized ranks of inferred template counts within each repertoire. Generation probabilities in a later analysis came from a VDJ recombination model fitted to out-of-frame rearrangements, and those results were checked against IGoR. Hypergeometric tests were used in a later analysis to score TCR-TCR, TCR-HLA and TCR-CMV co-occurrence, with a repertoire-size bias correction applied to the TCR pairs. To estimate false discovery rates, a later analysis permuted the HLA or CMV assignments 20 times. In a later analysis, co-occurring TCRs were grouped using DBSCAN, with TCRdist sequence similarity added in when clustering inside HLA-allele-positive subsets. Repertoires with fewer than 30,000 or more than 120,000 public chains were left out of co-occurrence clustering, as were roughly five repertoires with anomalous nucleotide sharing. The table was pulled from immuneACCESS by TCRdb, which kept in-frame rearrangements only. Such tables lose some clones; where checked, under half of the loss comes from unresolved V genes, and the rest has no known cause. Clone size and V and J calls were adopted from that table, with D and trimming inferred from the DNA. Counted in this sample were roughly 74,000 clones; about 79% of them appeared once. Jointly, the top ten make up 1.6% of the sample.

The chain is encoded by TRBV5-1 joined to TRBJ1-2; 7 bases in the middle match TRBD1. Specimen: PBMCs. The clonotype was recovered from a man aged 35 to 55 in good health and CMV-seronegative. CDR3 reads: CASSLDLRGRYGYTF. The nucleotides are TGCGCCAGCAGCTTGGATCTCAGGGGGAGGTATGGCTACACCTTC.